This T cell receptor (beta chain) comes out of a study of shared clonotypes between healthy human individuals. This CDR3 has 15 residues. V was cut by 1 base and J by 0 bases, with 10 bases left in between. Looked up from germline, CDR1 is MNHEY and CDR2 is SMNVEV (reference sequence). Naive CD8 isolation took CD45RO-negative cells positively selected for CCR7 and excluded terminally differentiated effector memory CD45RA+ cells. Sequencing was performed with immunoSEQ multiplex PCR; in TCRdb, only in-frame clones are kept and a portion is missing. Found here are about 590,000 clones, over 95% of them singletons; the top ten hold around 0.11%.

The V gene is TRBV27, the J gene TRBJ2-7, with a possible D match to TRBD1 (6 bases). What was sequenced was naive CD8+ T cells sorted from blood. This clonotype was obtained from a young woman in good health. As DNA, the CDR3 is TGTGCCAGCAGTTTATTACAGGGTCACTCCTACGAGCAGTACTTC. It encodes CASSLLQGHSYEQYF.